A single sample is the source of the 31 T cell receptor beta chains below, sequenced in a study of CD8 T cells in ankylosing spondylitis. Broader study findings: One TCR beta motif, made up of eight or nine highly homologous variants, appeared characteristic of ankylosing spondylitis blood.

One entry per CDR3 protein, called by TCRdb with MiXCR from the 5' RACE reads. Among a few hundred thousand distinct CDR3 sequences, under 25% were seen once, and the ten largest hold approximately 16%. Antigens for these TCRs are unknown. The sequenced material came from blood, either unsorted or a sorted T cell fraction (not recorded which). These receptors were collected from a male donor with ankylosing spondylitis.

This clonotype was recorded at least ten times. V gene TRBV12-3 or TRBV12-4 combines with J gene TRBJ1-1; D is uncertain. The CDR3 is 14 residues long. Trimming shortened V by 4 bases and J by 1 base, and 10 bases separated the two germline ends. The CDR3 loop reads CASSYAGRNTEAFF. CDR3 bases: TGTGCCAGCAGTTATGCGGGGAGGAACACTGAAGCTTTCTTT.

The rearrangement links TRBV6-6 to TRBJ1-1, with unresolved D. CDR3 length: 13 residues. In germline, CDR1 is MNHNY, CDR2 SVGAGI (reference sequence). V lost 4 bases and J lost 7, with 13 bases in between. Here the CDR3 reads CASSSMERREAFF. The CDR3 DNA follows: TGTGCCAGCAGTTCCATGGAGCGCCGTGAAGCTTTCTTT.

This clonotype was found many times. The CDR3 region is CASISGGNTQYF. CDR3 nucleotide sequence: TGTGCCAGCATCTCAGGGGGGAATACGCAGTATTTT. V gene TRBV27 combines with J gene TRBJ2-3; D possibly corresponds to TRBD1 (7 bases). V was pared by 7 bases and J by 7 bases, with 12 bases between. This CDR3 is 12 amino acids long. Germline assignment: CDR1 MNHEY and CDR2 SMNVEV (reference sequence).

The rearrangement joins TRBV5-6 to TRBJ2-2, with D perhaps matching TRBD2 (5 bases). From germline, CDR1 is SGHDT and CDR2 YYEEEE. The CDR3 sequence is 17 residues long. The V end lost 2 bases, the J end lost 5 bases, and 19 bases lay between the germline ends. The CDR3 region is CASSLPGIPRPTGELFF. DNA for the CDR3: TGTGCCAGCAGCTTACCCGGGATCCCCAGACCAACCGGGGAGCTGTTTTTT.

This chain uses TRBV6-1 with TRBJ1-1, with unresolved D. CDR3 size: 14 residues. Germline V gene sequence: CDR1 MNHNS, CDR2 SASEGT. With 6 bases removed from V and 4 bases from J, the gap between germline ends came to 15 bases. CDR3 residues: CASSLEGGITEAFF. CDR3 DNA sequence: TGTGCCAGCAGCCTCGAAGGAGGTATCACTGAAGCTTTCTTT.

The CDR3 protein is CASNVGGRAGNTEAFF. In nucleotides, the CDR3 is TGTGCCAGCAATGTCGGGGGGCGCGCAGGGAACACTGAAGCTTTCTTT. The chain links TRBV12-3 or TRBV12-4 to TRBJ1-1; the D gene is possibly TRBD1 (6 bases). Trimming removed 7 bases from V and 1 base from J, with 19 bases in between. The CDR3 spans 16 residues.

This clonotype appeared a few times. This chain links TRBV6-1 with TRBJ2-2; 10 nucleotides agree with TRBD1. Per germline, CDR1 MNHNS and CDR2 SASEGT. This CDR3 spans 13 amino acids. Trimming at V came to 11 bases and at J to 7 bases, leaving 7 bases not matched to a gene. CDR3 in amino acids: CAGRTGGLGELFF. CDR3 DNA: TGTGCCGGTCGGACAGGGGGACTCGGGGAGCTGTTTTTT.

This clonotype showed up many times. The gene calls are TRBV29-1 and TRBJ2-1, with 8 bases fitting TRBD1. V dropped 1 base and J dropped 6; count of bases not matched to a gene: 11. Per the germline V gene, CDR1 is SQVTM and CDR2 is ANQGSEA. This CDR3 spans 16 amino acids. The CDR3 nucleotides read TGCAGCGTTGAAGGCCTCGGGGGACAGGTCCCCAATGAGCAGTTCTTC. This codes for CSVEGLGGQVPNEQFF.

The J gene is TRBJ2-5, the V gene TRBV2; possibly TRBD1 for D (6 bases). V was shortened by 6 bases and J by 4 bases, with 15 bases between the two germline ends. This CDR3 region has 14 residues. Germline V gene sequence: CDR1 SNHLY, CDR2 FYNNEI. CDR3 in DNA: TGTGCCAGCAGGTTAACAGGGAGTGGAGAGACCCAGTACTTC. It is translated as CASRLTGSGETQYF.

This clonotype was counted between two and nine times. The J gene is TRBJ2-6, the V gene TRBV28; no definite D call. With 1 base removed from V and 4 bases from J, the gap between germline ends came to 11 bases. Germline loops: CDR1 MDHEN, CDR2 SYDVKM. The CDR3 runs 16 residues. The CDR3 loop is CASSLSAPPGANVLTF. The CDR3 DNA reads TGTGCCAGCAGTTTATCCGCACCGCCCGGGGCCAACGTCCTGACTTTC. Full variable domain (remainder filled in from reference TRBV28 and TRBJ2-6): DVKVTQSSRYLVKRTGEKVFLECVQDMDHENMFWYRQDPGLGLRLIYFSYDVKMKEKGDIPEGYSVSREKKERFSLILESASTNQTSMYLCASSLSAPPGANVLTFGAGSRLTVL.

This clonotype was recorded at least ten times. CDR3: CSAGLYNEQFF. CDR3 bases: TGCAGCGCAGGACTCTACAATGAGCAGTTCTTC. The gene calls are TRBV29-1 and TRBJ2-1; a possible D gene is TRBD2 (5 bases). This CDR3 is 11 amino acids long. Germline CDR1 and CDR2: SQVTM and ANQGSEA. The germline V and J ends were trimmed by 7 bases and 3 bases, with 7 bases remaining between them.

This chain joins TRBV5-1 and TRBJ2-5; either TRBD1 or TRBD2 may fit D (5 bases each). V was pared by 1 base and J by 8 bases, with 15 bases between. The germline V gene encodes CDR1 SGHRS and CDR2 YFSETQ. This CDR3 is built from 14 residues. This CDR3 reads CASSLWGRDPTQYF. The CDR3 DNA sequence: TGCGCCAGCAGCTTGTGGGGCAGGGACCCCACCCAGTACTTC.

In this sample, this clonotype turned up a few times. The chain recombines TRBV12-3 or TRBV12-4 with TRBJ2-7; either TRBD1 or TRBD2 may fit D (5 bases each). Between the trimmed V and J ends, which lost 2 bases and 3 bases, there was a span of 11 bases. The CDR3 consists of 14 residues. The CDR3 nucleotides read TGTGCCAGCAGTTTAAGACATGGGGGCTACGAGCAGTACTTC. Encoded protein: CASSLRHGGYEQYF.

This clonotype was recorded many times. The chain uses TRBV20-1 and TRBJ1-5, with D tentatively TRBD1 (5 bases). Looked up from germline, CDR1 is DFQATT and CDR2 is SNEGSKA (reference sequence). This CDR3 has 13 residues. With 1 base removed from V and 6 bases from J, the gap between germline ends came to 10 bases. CDR3 sequence (DNA): TGCAGTGCTAGAGCGGCAGGGATTCAGCCCCAGCATTTT. Amino acids: CSARAAGIQPQHF.

This clonotype was seen ten or more times. The V gene is TRBV27, the J gene TRBJ2-2; 8 positions agree with TRBD2. The germline CDR1 and CDR2 sequences are MNHEY and SMNVEV (reference sequence). V shed 3 bases and J 0 bases; nucleotides not matched to a gene: 3. This CDR3 has 16 amino acids. The CDR3 is CASSFSGAANTGELFF. CDR3 sequence (DNA): TGTGCCAGCAGTTTTAGCGGGGCTGCGAACACCGGGGAGCTGTTTTTT.

Only a few counts were recorded for this clonotype. The chain recombines TRBV9 with TRBJ2-5; TRBD1 might be the D (6 bases). CDR3 length: 14 residues. Germline V gives CDR1 SGDLS, CDR2 YYNGEE. V was shortened by 0 bases and J by 1 base, with 7 bases between the two germline ends. This CDR3 reads CASSVGTAQETQYF. For the CDR3, the DNA is TGTGCCAGCAGCGTAGGGACAGCCCAAGAGACCCAGTACTTC. Based on the CDR3 plus reference TRBV9 and TRBJ2-5, the full variable domain is DSGVTQTPKHLITATGQRVTLRCSPRSGDLSVYWYQQSLDQGLQFLIQYYNGEERAKGNILERFSAQQFPDLHSELNLSSLELGDSALYFCASSVGTAQETQYFGPGTRLLVL.

The rearrangement joins TRBV20-1 to TRBJ2-5, with D possibly being TRBD1 (5 bases). The CDR3 totals 10 residues. Germline values: CDR1 DFQATT, CDR2 SNEGSKA (reference sequence). V lost 7 bases and J lost 5, with 8 bases in between. The CDR3 nucleotides read TGCAGTGGGGGCGTGGAGACCCAGTACTTC. It specifies CSGGVETQYF.

The gene calls are TRBV2 and TRBJ2-5; D remains unclear. V lost 8 bases, J lost 2 bases, and 9 bases lay in between. Germline V gene lookup returns CDR1 SNHLY and CDR2 FYNNEI. The length of the CDR3 is 12 residues. In nucleotides, the CDR3 is TGTGCCAGCGGGGTATTACAAGAGACCCAGTACTTC. Translated, it gives CASGVLQETQYF.

The chain combines TRBV4-1 with TRBJ1-3, with D unresolved. V dropped 0 bases and J dropped 0 bases, with 6 bases sitting between them. The CDR3 is 15 amino acids. Germline V gives CDR1 MGHRA, CDR2 YSYEKL. This CDR3 reads CASSQDPISGNTIYF. CDR3 in DNA: TGCGCCAGCAGCCAAGATCCGATCTCTGGAAACACCATATATTTT.

There are a few counts of this clonotype. J is TRBJ2-7 and V is TRBV28; D remains unclear. This CDR3 is built from 12 residues. Trimming pared 7 bases from V and 4 bases from J, leaving 11 bases between. Germline loops: CDR1 MDHEN, CDR2 SYDVKM. In nucleotides, the CDR3 is TGTGCCAGCATGCGTATGGGATACGAGCAGTACTTC. Protein: CASMRMGYEQYF.

This chain uses TRBV5-4 with TRBJ1-4; D may be TRBD1 (6 bases). The CDR3 is made up of 15 amino acids. V was clipped by 3 bases and J by 7 bases, with 16 bases between them. Germline CDR1 and CDR2: SGHNT and YYREEE (reference sequence). CDR3 in amino acids: CASSYEGGRGEKLFF. CDR3 nucleotide sequence: TGTGCCAGCAGCTATGAGGGGGGCCGCGGTGAAAAACTGTTTTTT.

This clonotype has just a few counts. V is TRBV7-3 and J is TRBJ2-2; D may be TRBD2 (7 bases). From germline, CDR1 is SGHTA and CDR2 FQGTGA. Trimming removed 2 bases from V and 4 bases from J, with 11 bases in between. This CDR3 spans 15 amino acids. In DNA form, the CDR3 reads TGTGCCAGCAGCTTACGGGGGGCCGGCACCGGGGAGCTGTTTTTT. Translation: CASSLRGAGTGELFF.

This clonotype was observed a few times. The chain links TRBV5-6 to TRBJ1-3; D remains unclear. The CDR3 spans 15 residues. Trimming cost V 1 base and J 0 bases, with 8 bases left between them. Looked up from germline, CDR1 is SGHDT and CDR2 is YYEEEE. The chain's CDR3 is CASSLRPNSGNTIYF. DNA of the CDR3: TGTGCCAGCAGCTTGCGCCCCAACTCTGGAAACACCATATATTTT.

The chain joins TRBV12-3 or TRBV12-4 to TRBJ1-4; D uncertain. Trimming removed 4 bases at V and 0 bases at J, with 9 bases between. This CDR3 has 15 amino acids. The CDR3 DNA sequence: TGTGCCAGCAGTTCCGGCAGTACAACTAATGAAAAACTGTTTTTT. Its protein product is CASSSGSTTNEKLFF.

The rearrangement joins TRBV6-5 to TRBJ2-7, with D unclear. Trimming removed 2 bases at V and 4 bases at J, with 12 bases between. CDR3 length: 14 amino acids. Germline lookup yields CDR1 MNHEY and CDR2 SVGAGI. This CDR3 is CASSYARVEYEQYF. CDR3 in DNA: TGTGCCAGCAGTTACGCTCGCGTAGAGTACGAGCAGTACTTC.

The rearrangement joins TRBV6-5 to TRBJ2-2, with 10 positions matching TRBD2. The CDR3 extends over 17 amino acids. Germline CDR1 reads MNHEY; CDR2 reads SVGAGI. V lost 2 bases and J lost 6; bases outside the gene matches: 9. CDR3 nucleotide sequence: TGTGCCAGCAGTTACCGGAGAGCTAGCGGGAGTTCCGGGGAGCTGTTTTTT. Protein: CASSYRRASGSSGELFF.

This clonotype was observed a few times. The chain recombines TRBV12-3 or TRBV12-4 with TRBJ2-1, with a tentative D call TRBD2 (5 bases). The CDR3 spans 15 residues. V was trimmed by 5 bases and J by 9 bases, leaving 20 bases between them. The CDR3 region is CASSPQREGRGEQFF. The CDR3 DNA reads TGTGCCAGCAGTCCCCAACGAGAGGGCCGGGGTGAGCAGTTCTTC.

Only a few counts were recorded for this clonotype. The chain carries TRBV12-3 or TRBV12-4 and TRBJ2-5; tentatively, D is TRBD1 (6 bases). The CDR3 has 15 residues. The V end lost 6 bases, the J end lost 5 bases, and 19 bases lay between the germline ends. Written as DNA, the CDR3 is TGTGCCAGCAGCCCACTCGCCAGGGGCCGGGAGACCCAGTACTTC. Encoded protein: CASSPLARGRETQYF.

This clonotype was observed many times. The chain couples TRBV20-1 to TRBJ1-4; 8 bases are shared with TRBD1. J lost 6 bases, V lost 4 bases, and 1 base had no gene match. Germline V gene data show CDR1 as DFQATT and CDR2 as SNEGSKA (reference sequence). The CDR3 extends over 12 amino acids. The CDR3 DNA reads TGCAGTGCTATGACAGGGGATGAAAAACTGTTTTTT. It translates to CSAMTGDEKLFF.

This sequence joins TRBV5-1 and TRBJ1-2, with D possibly TRBD1 on 5 matching bases. Germline lookup yields CDR1 SGHRS and CDR2 YFSETQ. V lost 4 bases and J 1 base, leaving 14 bases between the germline ends. This CDR3 region has 15 residues. The CDR3 loop reads CASSPERGFNYGYTF. The CDR3 DNA is TGCGCCAGCAGCCCGGAGAGGGGATTTAACTATGGCTACACCTTC.

The chain links TRBV5-1 to TRBJ2-3, with 15 bases lining up with TRBD2. The CDR3 contains 18 residues. From germline, CDR1 is SGHRS and CDR2 YFSETQ. V lost 5 bases, J lost 1 base, and 8 bases stayed unmatched. The CDR3 DNA sequence: TGCGCCAGCAGAACCGGGACTAGCGGGAGGCGTGGCACAGATACGCAGTATTTT. This codes for CASRTGTSGRRGTDTQYF.